Listed here are 25 T cell receptor beta chains from one sample, sequenced in a study of CD8 T cells in Susac syndrome. RNA amounts of about 0.5 to 1 ug underwent reverse transcription with random hexamers. Each CDR3 protein gets one entry after TCRdb re-called the immunoSEQ multiplex PCR reads with MiXCR. This sample carries nearly 200,000 distinct CDR3 sequences, around 96% of them seen once, and the ten largest clones take roughly 0.094%. Specimen: CD4+ T cells from PBMCs. The receptors derive from a human donor with multiple sclerosis.

V usage is TRBV4-1 and J usage is TRBJ2-5; D may be TRBD2 (5 bases). The CDR3 runs 16 residues. Trimming left V 3 bases short and J 6 bases short, with 20 bases between. The germline V gene has CDR1 MGHRA and CDR2 YSYEKL. CDR3 protein: CASSQTRVREGQTQYF. CDR3 DNA: TGCGCCAGCAGCCAGACCCGGGTTCGAGAGGGCCAGACCCAGTACTTC.

This chain connects TRBV3-1 to TRBJ1-1; unclear D gene. Trimming cost V 1 base and J 2 bases, with 8 bases left between them. CDR1 LGHDT and CDR2 YNNKEL come from the germline V gene (reference sequence). CDR3 length equals 14 residues. The CDR3 protein is CASSQAGSNTEAFF. DNA for the CDR3: TGTGCCAGCAGCCAAGCTGGATCTAACACTGAAGCTTTCTTT.

The V and J genes are TRBV3-1 and TRBJ2-1, with D tentatively TRBD2 (5 bases). In germline, CDR1 is LGHDT, CDR2 YNNKEL (reference sequence). V shed 2 bases and J shed 6 bases, with 8 bases lying between them. The CDR3 sequence is 13 residues long. CDR3: CASSQLAVNEQFF. Here the CDR3 DNA reads TGTGCCAGCAGCCAACTAGCTGTCAATGAGCAGTTCTTC.

CDR3 nucleotide sequence: TGCGCCAGCAGCCAGCTTCGGACAGGGCCCTATGGCTACACCTTC. The encoded protein is CASSQLRTGPYGYTF. The gene calls are TRBV4-1 and TRBJ1-2; 8 bases are a match to TRBD1. The length of the CDR3 is 15 residues. Germline lookup yields CDR1 MGHRA and CDR2 YSYEKL. The V segment lost 3 bases and the J segment 4 bases; nucleotides outside the gene matches: 7.

CDR3 sequence: CASSQDNGLAAGELFF. The CDR3 DNA follows: TGTGCCAGCAGCCAAGATAATGGACTAGCGGCCGGGGAGCTGTTTTTT. The chain couples TRBV4-2 to TRBJ2-2; TRBD2 matches 10 bases. The CDR3 is made up of 16 amino acids. Germline trimming cut 0 bases from V and 6 bases from J; bases unmatched to any gene: 4. CDR1 is LGHNA and CDR2 is YNFKEQ in the germline V gene.

The chain couples TRBV23-1 to TRBJ1-1; D may be TRBD1 (5 bases). TRBV23-1 is placed among ORFs of uncertain function. This CDR3 has 15 amino acids. Trimming took off 3 bases at V and 3 bases at J, with 14 bases between the two ends. The CDR3 region is CASSHIQAPDTEAFF. The DNA of the CDR3 is TGCGCCAGCAGTCATATACAGGCCCCCGACACTGAAGCTTTCTTT.

This chain joins TRBV7-8 and TRBJ2-7, with D perhaps matching TRBD2 (7 bases). The V gene lost 9 bases and the J gene lost 3 bases, with 15 bases spanning the gap. The CDR3 extends over 13 amino acids. Germline loops: CDR1 SGHVS, CDR2 FQNEAQ. The CDR3 protein is CASSGGRNYEQYF. CDR3 coding DNA: TGTGCCAGTTCCGGGGGGCGGAACTACGAGCAGTACTTC.

V is TRBV20-1 and J is TRBJ2-5, with 13 nucleotides matching TRBD2. CDR1 is DFQATT and CDR2 is SNEGSKA in the germline V gene (reference sequence). CDR3 length: 13 amino acids. With 5 bases clipped from V and 4 bases from J, the junction kept 1 base outside the gene matches. The CDR3: CSAGTSGTETQYF. DNA for the CDR3: TGCAGTGCTGGGACTAGCGGGACAGAGACCCAGTACTTC.

The chain has TRBV20-1 and TRBJ2-1; D may be TRBD1 (7 bases). The V gene lost 6 bases and the J gene lost 3 bases, with 21 bases spanning the gap. CDR3 length: 16 residues. CDR1 is DFQATT and CDR2 is SNEGSKA in the germline V gene (reference sequence). CDR3 DNA: TGCAGTGCCACTGACCGGCAGGGGGACTTCTACAATGAGCAGTTCTTC. This gives the protein CSATDRQGDFYNEQFF.

CDR3 in amino acids: CASSQVGLPSYEQYF. CDR3 nucleotide sequence: TGTGCCAGCAGCCAGGTCGGCCTGCCCTCCTACGAGCAGTACTTC. The J gene is TRBJ2-7, the V gene TRBV3-1; D unclear. V was clipped by 3 bases and J by 0 bases, with 12 bases between them. Germline V gives CDR1 LGHDT, CDR2 YNNKEL (reference sequence). This CDR3 contains 15 residues.

This chain links TRBV3-1 with TRBJ2-7; D is uncertain. CDR1 is LGHDT and CDR2 is YNNKEL in the germline V gene (reference sequence). This CDR3 is 11 amino acids long. Trimming left V 1 base short and J 5 bases short, with 3 bases between. The CDR3 nucleotides read TGTGCCAGCAGCCAAGTGGACGAGCAGTACTTC. Protein sequence: CASSQVDEQYF.

This clonotype occurred once. The chain carries TRBV10-3 and TRBJ2-1; 11 nucleotides align to TRBD1. With V trimmed by 4 bases and J by 8 bases, 7 bases remained unmatched. Per germline, CDR1 ENHRY and CDR2 SYGVKD. The CDR3 consists of 15 residues. CDR3 nucleotide sequence: TGTGCCATCAGTGGCCCGGGACAGGGGGTGGATGAGCAGTTCTTC. It is translated as CAISGPGQGVDEQFF.

The chain couples TRBV11-2 to TRBJ1-4; D perhaps matches TRBD1 (6 bases). V was shortened by 5 bases and J by 2 bases, with 18 bases between the two germline ends. The CDR3 has 17 residues. CDR1 and CDR2 (germline): SGHAT, FQNNGV. This CDR3 is CASSPAQGIVTNEKLFF. For the CDR3, the DNA is TGTGCCAGCAGCCCCGCTCAGGGGATCGTGACTAATGAAAAACTGTTTTTT. Combining the CDR3 with reference TRBV11-2 and TRBJ1-4 gives the whole variable domain EAGVAQSPRYKIIEKRQSVAFWCNPISGHATLYWYQQILGQGPKLLIQFQNNGVVDDSQLPKDRFSAERLKGVDSTLKIQPAKLEDSAVYLCASSPAQGIVTNEKLFFGSGTQLSVL.

This clonotype was picked up one time. CDR3 residues: CASSPGVVPGANVLTF. The CDR3 DNA reads TGTGCCAGCTCACCCGGAGTTGTTCCCGGGGCCAACGTCCTGACTTTC. V usage is TRBV18 and J usage is TRBJ2-6; no definite D call. V lost 3 bases to trimming and J lost 4 bases, with 13 bases between them. Looked up from germline, CDR1 is KGHSH and CDR2 is LQKENI. This CDR3 has 16 residues.

The chain couples TRBV4-2 to TRBJ2-7, with unresolved D. This CDR3 is 15 amino acids long. Trimming took off 0 bases at V and 3 bases at J, with 12 bases between the two ends. Per germline, CDR1 LGHNA and CDR2 YNFKEQ. CDR3 in DNA: TGTGCCAGCAGCCAAGATAGTGGAACCAGCTACGAGCAGTACTTC. Translation: CASSQDSGTSYEQYF.

This chain uses TRBV27 with TRBJ2-3; 10 positions match TRBD2. The CDR3 runs 15 residues. V was pared by 4 bases and J by 4 bases, with 5 bases of the junction left unmatched. Looked up from germline, CDR1 is MNHEY and CDR2 is SMNVEV (reference sequence). CDR3 region: CASSSSGRVPDTQYF. CDR3 DNA sequence: TGTGCCAGCAGTTCCAGCGGGAGGGTACCAGATACGCAGTATTTT.

The CDR3 loop reads CASSLGPQGAGANVLTF. The DNA for the CDR3 is TGCGCCAGCAGCTTAGGACCGCAGGGGGCTGGGGCCAACGTCCTGACTTTC. The gene calls are TRBV5-1 and TRBJ2-6; the match to TRBD1 covers 7 bases. V was pared by 2 bases and J by 2 bases, with 7 bases of the junction left unmatched. CDR3 length: 17 amino acids. Germline V gene lookup returns CDR1 SGHRS and CDR2 YFSETQ.

V is TRBV7-9 and J is TRBJ2-5; 8 bases map to TRBD2. J was trimmed by 0 bases and V by 1 base; bases with no gene match: 4. Per germline, CDR1 SEHNR and CDR2 FQNEAQ (reference sequence). This CDR3 has 16 residues. The CDR3 DNA sequence: TGTGCCAGCAGCTTAGGTAGCGGGGCGTACCAAGAGACCCAGTACTTC. Translation gives CASSLGSGAYQETQYF.

The chain recombines TRBV14 with TRBJ2-5, with D tentatively TRBD1 (6 bases). CDR3 length: 16 residues. V lost 1 base and J lost 0, with 12 bases in between. CDR1 and CDR2 from the germline V gene are SGHDN and FVKESK. The CDR3 region is CASSQVGTWYQETQYF. The CDR3 DNA is TGTGCCAGCAGCCAAGTTGGGACATGGTACCAAGAGACCCAGTACTTC.

This clonotype appeared once. This rearrangement joins TRBV23-1 to TRBJ2-5; D remains unclear. TRBV23-1 is placed among ORFs of uncertain function. The V and J ends lost 0 bases and 5 bases respectively, with 10 bases between them. This CDR3 contains 14 residues. CDR3 protein: CASSQSWPGETQYF. CDR3 nucleotides: TGCGCCAGCAGTCAATCGTGGCCTGGGGAGACCCAGTACTTC.

The chain joins TRBV12-3 or TRBV12-4 to TRBJ2-7; 10 bases line up with TRBD2. The CDR3 runs 17 residues. The V segment lost 6 bases and the J segment 1 base; nucleotides outside the gene matches: 12. This CDR3 reads CASSPRSGRAGSYEQYF. DNA for the CDR3: TGTGCCAGCAGCCCCAGGAGCGGGAGGGCCGGGTCCTACGAGCAGTACTTC.

The genes are TRBV30 and TRBJ1-1; D is uncertain. CDR3 length: 13 residues. Trimming stripped 0 bases from V and 0 bases from J, with 5 bases between. Germline V gene sequence: CDR1 GTSNPN, CDR2 SVGIG (reference sequence). The chain's CDR3 is CAWSVSLNTEAFF. CDR3 coding DNA: TGTGCCTGGAGTGTTAGCCTGAACACTGAAGCTTTCTTT.

The chain joins TRBV29-1 to TRBJ2-3; D remains ambiguous. Trimming left V 7 bases short and J 1 base short, with 6 bases between. CDR3 length equals 11 residues. CDR1 is SQVTM and CDR2 is ANQGSEA in the germline V gene. The CDR3, as DNA: TGCAGCGGGTGGGGCACAGATACGCAGTATTTT. This codes for CSGWGTDTQYF.

This chain uses TRBV12-5 with TRBJ2-7, with unresolved D. The CDR3 spans 11 residues. Trimming took 7 bases from V and 5 from J, leaving 9 bases between them. Germline CDR1 and CDR2: LGHNT and FRNRAP. DNA of the CDR3: TGTGCTAGTGCGGTGGGGAACGAGCAGTACTTC. Amino acid sequence: CASAVGNEQYF.

V usage is TRBV12-3 or TRBV12-4 and J usage is TRBJ2-7; D assignment may be TRBD1 or TRBD2 (5 bases each). The CDR3 covers 13 residues. V gave up 6 bases and J gave up 2 bases, with 11 bases separating them. The CDR3 DNA is TGTGCCAGCAGCCGGGACCCCGCCTACGAGCAGTACTTC. As protein: CASSRDPAYEQYF.